This note documents a single T cell receptor (beta chain) sequence. The antigen remains unidentified. These data belong to a study of a mutant IDH1 vaccine in newly diagnosed glioma. Study-wide context: Either 4-6 weeks after radiotherapy alone or alongside temozolomide, vaccination was begun. Treated patients had a mean age of 40.4 years and a sex split that was approximately 62% male and 37.5% female. In the visit schedule, V12 fell in week 35, while V13 fell in week 47.

The repertoire was sequenced with immunoSEQ multiplex PCR; TCRdb's copy has only in-frame clones and lacks some. The table includes tens of thousands of clones, roughly four fifths detected once. Noted time point: week 47, end of study. Each dose delivered 300 ug of mutant IDH1 20-mer peptide subcutaneously with imiquimod. There are 15 residues in the CDR3. V lost 5 bases to trimming and J lost 7 bases, with 17 bases between them. Germline CDR1 reads MDHEN; CDR2 reads SYDVKM. The clonotype was recovered from a woman aged 45-59 years with glioma. Material: PBMCs, obtained from a glioma patient whose treatment included an IDH1 peptide vaccine. The gene calls are TRBV28 and TRBJ1-4; no definite D call. CDR3 DNA sequence: TGTGCCAGCAGTATCTTTGAAGTCGGAGCTGAAAAACTGTTTTTT. As protein: CASSIFEVGAEKLFF.